A selection of T cell receptor beta chains follows, all from one sample in a study of OX40 agonist ivuxolimab in advanced cancers. Here immunoSEQ multiplex PCR was the method, and the copy in TCRdb shows in-frame clones only, minus some. This table has 26,000 or so clones, around nine tenths appearing once. The sequences come from CD4+ or CD8+ T cells sorted from blood, collected in a trial of the OX40 agonist ivuxolimab. The source is an adult with an advanced solid tumor such as melanoma, head and neck, liver or kidney cancer. Both conserved end residues are part of each CDR3. The D gene is left open where the match is weak. Clone size is shown for a subset of rows, as once, few, many or a class of expanded clone.

V,D,size,length,J,CDR3,DNA
TRBV19,TRBD2,-,14,TRBJ2-1,CASSNSGRDYEQFF,TGTGCCAGTAGTAATAGCGGGAGAGATTATGAGCAGTTCTTC
TRBV9,-,-,13,TRBJ2-3,CASSVRAADTQYF,TGTGCCAGCAGCGTAAGGGCGGCAGATACGCAGTATTTT
TRBV7-3,-,-,15,TRBJ2-1,CASSEGLNTFNEQFF,TGTGCCAGCAGCGAGGGGCTAAATACTTTCAATGAGCAGTTCTTC
TRBV7-6,-,-,15,TRBJ1-4,CASGPLGGLGEKLFF,TGTGCCAGTGGTCCTTTGGGGGGGCTGGGTGAAAAACTGTTTTTT
TRBV4-3,TRBD1,-,16,TRBJ2-7,CASSQAHGTATNEQYF,TGCGCCAGCAGCCAAGCTCACGGGACAGCAACCAACGAGCAGTACTTC
TRBV7-9,TRBD1,-,16,TRBJ1-1,CASSSDPGTANTEAFF,TGTGCCAGCAGCTCGGACCCCGGGACAGCGAACACTGAAGCTTTCTTT
TRBV4-2,TRBD1,-,19,TRBJ2-4,CASSQEGEGAQLAKNIQYF,TGTGCCAGCAGCCAAGAAGGTGAGGGGGCCCAACTAGCCAAAAACATTCAGTACTTC
TRBV6-4,TRBD2,few,15,TRBJ2-3,CASSVLAGGQDTQYF,TGTGCCAGCAGTGTTCTAGCGGGGGGGCAAGATACGCAGTATTTT
TRBV4-2,-,-,16,TRBJ2-3,CASSQFGPGYTDTQYF,TGTGCCAGCAGCCAATTCGGTCCCGGTTACACAGATACGCAGTATTTT
TRBV4-2,TRBD2,-,14,TRBJ2-7,CASSQVIAGVGQYF,TGTGCCAGCAGCCAAGTGATAGCGGGAGTGGGGCAGTACTTC
TRBV5-5,TRBD1,-,15,TRBJ1-5,CASSLGTGENRPQHF,TGTGCCAGCAGCTTGGGGACAGGGGAGAACCGGCCCCAGCATTTT
TRBV7-9,-,-,13,TRBJ2-3,CASSLQDSWAQYF,TGTGCCAGCAGCCTCCAGGACTCATGGGCGCAGTATTTT
TRBV7-6,TRBD2,-,16,TRBJ2-2,CASSLTSGMWTGELFF,TGTGCCAGCAGCTTAACTAGCGGGATGTGGACCGGGGAGCTGTTTTTT
TRBV19,-,-,15,TRBJ2-1,CASRQWGSSYNEQFF,TGTGCCAGTAGACAATGGGGGAGCTCCTACAATGAGCAGTTCTTC
TRBV10-1,TRBD2,-,17,TRBJ2-3,CASSGPTSGASTDTQYF,TGCGCCAGCAGTGGCCCTACTAGCGGGGCTAGCACAGATACGCAGTATTTT
TRBV5-4,-,-,15,TRBJ2-7,CASSQDPGAGYEQYF,TGCGCCAGCAGCCAAGACCCAGGGGCGGGCTACGAGCAGTACTTC
TRBV11-2,-,-,15,TRBJ1-4,CASSLRTPPWEKLFF,TGTGCCAGCAGCCTAAGGACTCCCCCCTGGGAAAAACTGTTTTTT
TRBV5-4,-,once,14,TRBJ2-7,CASSQEARAYEQYF,TGTGCCAGCAGCCAAGAGGCCAGGGCCTACGAGCAGTACTTC
TRBV29-1,-,-,14,TRBJ1-5,CSVSGGRWNQPQHF,TGCAGCGTCAGTGGGGGAAGGTGGAATCAGCCCCAGCATTTT
TRBV30,-,-,12,TRBJ1-6,CAWQGRNSPLHF,TGTGCCTGGCAGGGGAGGAATTCACCCCTCCACTTT
TRBV5-4,-,-,18,TRBJ2-3,CASSPLAETGWGTDTQYF,TGTGCCAGCAGCCCCCTCGCTGAGACAGGTTGGGGTACAGATACGCAGTATTTT
TRBV27,TRBD1,-,16,TRBJ2-1,CASSPQGAYLYNEQFF,TGTGCCAGCAGTCCACAGGGGGCCTATTTATACAATGAGCAGTTCTTC
TRBV5-1,-,-,15,TRBJ2-7,CASSLNHRYSYEQYF,TGCGCCAGCAGCTTGAACCACCGGTACTCCTACGAGCAGTACTTC